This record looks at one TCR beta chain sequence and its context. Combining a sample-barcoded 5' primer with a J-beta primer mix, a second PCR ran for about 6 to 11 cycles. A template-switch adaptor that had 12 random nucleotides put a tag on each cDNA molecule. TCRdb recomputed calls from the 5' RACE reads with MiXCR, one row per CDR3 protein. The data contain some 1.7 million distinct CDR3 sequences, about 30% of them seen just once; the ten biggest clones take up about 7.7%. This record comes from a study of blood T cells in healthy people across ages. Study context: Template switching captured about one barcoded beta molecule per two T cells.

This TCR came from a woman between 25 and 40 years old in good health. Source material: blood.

The CDR3 DNA reads TGTGCCAGCAGTATACAGGGGGCCGCGCAGTATTTT. It codes for CASSIQGAAQYF. V and J are TRBV6-6 and TRBJ2-3; 9 positions match TRBD1. Losses at the gene ends were 5 bases for V and 10 bases for J; bases not matched to a gene: 4. This CDR3 comprises 12 residues. Germline V CDR1 and CDR2: MNHNY, SVGAGI (reference sequence).